This paragraph covers one TCR beta chain sequence. V was shortened by 1 base and J by 4 bases, with 8 bases between the two germline ends. Germline V gene sequence: CDR1 SGHDT, CDR2 YYEEEE. The CDR3 has 13 amino acids. Authors' processing steps: Estimation of nucleated cell counts was performed using reference gene primer amplification. Assay used: immunoSEQ multiplex PCR; TCRdb lists only in-frame clones, some missing. Clone size and V and J calls were adopted from that table, with D and trimming inferred from the DNA. The sample lists some 70,000 clones, 65% to 85% occurring once. The data were taken from a study of blood T cell repertoires in COVID-19.

The chain joins TRBV5-6 to TRBJ1-1; D is uncertain. This receptor was identified in a woman between 55 and 75 years old with acute or convalescent COVID-19. The material sequenced was peripheral blood. The CDR3 loop is CASSLLPGTEAFF. The DNA for the CDR3 is TGTGCCAGCAGCTTGTTACCCGGCACTGAAGCTTTCTTT. Together with reference TRBV5-6 and TRBJ1-1, the CDR3 gives the full variable domain: DAGVTQSPTHLIKTRGQQVTLRCSPKSGHDTVSWYQQALGQGPQFIFQYYEEEERQRGNFPDRFSGHQFPNYSSELNVNALLLGDSALYLCASSLLPGTEAFFGQGTRLTVV.